A selection of T cell receptor beta chains follows, all from one sample in a study of cytomegalovirus exposure and HLA in healthy donors. Assay: immunoSEQ multiplex PCR; the TCRdb copy retains only in-frame clones and omits some. Of roughly 77,000 clones in the sample, around 10% are singletons; the top ten hold about 25%. The sample comprised PBMCs. These receptors originate from a man aged 55 to 69 in good health and CMV-seropositive. The CDR3 runs from the conserved cysteine through the conserved F or W. The D gene is left open where the match is weak. Clone size is shown for a subset of rows, as once, few, many or a class of expanded clone.

V gene: TRBV19; J gene: TRBJ1-1; D gene: NA; clone size: few; CDR3 DNA: TGTGCCAGTACCCTCCGTCGGGGTTTGACTGAAGCTTTCTTT; CDR3 protein: CASTLRRGLTEAFF
V gene: TRBV5-1; J gene: TRBJ2-7; D gene: NA; clone size: few; CDR3 DNA: TGCGCCAGCAGCGGGGGGATTAGCTCCTACGAGCAGTACTTC; CDR3 protein: CASSGGISSYEQYF
V gene: TRBV7-3; J gene: TRBJ2-1; D gene: TRBD2; clone size: NA; CDR3 DNA: TGTGCCAGCAGCTCCTCTAGCGGGAGCTCCTACAATGAGCAGTTCTTC; CDR3 protein: CASSSSSGSSYNEQFF
V gene: TRBV7-2; J gene: TRBJ2-7; D gene: NA; clone size: NA; CDR3 DNA: TGTGCCAGCAGCTGGGGGACTGACTACGAGCAGTACTTC; CDR3 protein: CASSWGTDYEQYF
V gene: TRBV5-1; J gene: TRBJ1-4; D gene: TRBD1; clone size: NA; CDR3 DNA: TGCGCCAGCAGCCCAGGGGGAAAACTGTTTTTT; CDR3 protein: CASSPGGKLFF
V gene: TRBV7-3; J gene: TRBJ1-1; D gene: NA; clone size: NA; CDR3 DNA: TGTGCCAGCGGAGAAGGTAACACTGAAGCTTTCTTT; CDR3 protein: CASGEGNTEAFF
V gene: TRBV7-8; J gene: TRBJ1-1; D gene: NA; clone size: NA; CDR3 DNA: TGTGCCAGCAGCTTAGAGGGCGGGATTATGAACACTGAAGCTTTCTTT; CDR3 protein: CASSLEGGIMNTEAFF
V gene: TRBV19; J gene: TRBJ2-2; D gene: NA; clone size: few; CDR3 DNA: TGTGCCAGTAGCTATAGTAAAAACACCGGGGAGCTGTTTTTT; CDR3 protein: CASSYSKNTGELFF
V gene: TRBV27; J gene: TRBJ2-5; D gene: NA; clone size: NA; CDR3 DNA: TGTGCCAGCAGTCCTCCCAATCGCGGGGCCCAGTACTTC; CDR3 protein: CASSPPNRGAQYF
V gene: TRBV30; J gene: TRBJ2-2; D gene: NA; clone size: NA; CDR3 DNA: TGTGCCTGGAGTCCGTTCGCGTACCCCGCGAACACCGGGGAGCTGTTTTTT; CDR3 protein: CAWSPFAYPANTGELFF
V gene: TRBV15; J gene: TRBJ1-5; D gene: TRBD1; clone size: few; CDR3 DNA: TGTGCCACCAGCACACGGGACAGGGGATTCGGGCAGCCCCAGCATTTT; CDR3 protein: CATSTRDRGFGQPQHF
V gene: TRBV6-6; J gene: TRBJ1-2; D gene: TRBD1; clone size: NA; CDR3 DNA: TGTGCCAGCAGTTCGACAGGGGAGGGGAGCTATGGCTACACCTTC; CDR3 protein: CASSSTGEGSYGYTF